These 17 T cell receptor beta chains originate from one sample sequenced in a study of blood T cell repertoires in COVID-19. Clones were sequenced by immunoSEQ multiplex PCR, and TCRdb holds only the in-frame ones, with some missing. In the table there are 200,000 to 250,000 clones, roughly 88% of which are singletons. Input material: peripheral blood. The receptors here all came from a man younger than 35 with active or convalescent COVID-19.

CDR3 in amino acids: CASSQTGGSEAFF. The CDR3 DNA sequence: TGCGCCAGCAGCCAGACAGGGGGAAGTGAAGCTTTCTTT. The chain carries TRBV5-1 and TRBJ1-1, with TRBD1 identical over 9 bases. From germline, CDR1 is SGHRS and CDR2 YFSETQ. With 4 bases clipped from V and 7 bases from J, the junction kept 5 bases outside the gene matches. The CDR3 is made up of 13 amino acids.

The V and J genes are TRBV11-2 and TRBJ1-2, with 9 bases aligning to TRBD1. Trimming cost V 5 bases and J 4 bases; bases outside gene matches: 8. The CDR3 length is 15 residues. Germline V CDR1 and CDR2: SGHAT, FQNNGV. The CDR3 DNA follows: TGTGCCAGCAGCCGGGACAGGGCCCGCGGCTATGGCTACACCTTC. Translation gives CASSRDRARGYGYTF.

This rearrangement joins TRBV5-1 to TRBJ2-6, with D tentatively TRBD2 (7 bases). Germline loops: CDR1 SGHRS, CDR2 YFSETQ. The CDR3 runs 18 residues. Trimming left V 0 bases short and J 2 bases short, with 15 bases between. As DNA, the CDR3 is TGCGCCAGCAGCTTGGAGGGTCCCGGGGGGCCTGGGGCCAACGTCCTGACTTTC. This encodes CASSLEGPGGPGANVLTF.

The J gene is TRBJ1-3, the V gene TRBV10-3, with 8 bases identical to TRBD1. The CDR3 runs to 13 residues. V trimming: 10 bases; J trimming: 4 bases; junction bases outside the gene matches: 6. The V gene's germline CDR1 is ENHRY and CDR2 SYGVKD. The CDR3 is CATRQGRGNTIYF. As DNA, the CDR3 is TGTGCCACCAGACAGGGGAGGGGAAACACCATATATTTT.

The chain is built from TRBV5-4 and TRBJ1-6; the D gene is possibly TRBD1 (6 bases). The germline V gene has CDR1 SGHNT and CDR2 YYREEE (reference sequence). Trimming cost V 1 base and J 11 bases, with 7 bases left between them. The CDR3 covers 12 residues. The CDR3: CASSLPGAPLHF. CDR3 bases: TGTGCCAGCAGCTTGCCAGGGGCACCCCTCCACTTT.

V and J are TRBV13 and TRBJ2-3, with D possibly TRBD1 on 6 matching bases. Trimming took off 0 bases at V and 8 bases at J, with 15 bases between the two ends. Germline V gene lookup returns CDR1 PRHDT and CDR2 FYEKMQ (reference sequence). This CDR3 is built from 15 residues. For the CDR3, the DNA is TGTGCCAGCAGCTTAGGCGGACAGAGGCTGGGTACGCAGTATTTT. It specifies CASSLGGQRLGTQYF. Complete variable domain (other parts from reference TRBV13 and TRBJ2-3): AAGVIQSPRHLIKEKRETATLKCYPIPRHDTVYWYQQGPGQDPQFLISFYEKMQSDKGSIPDRFSAQQFSDYHSELNMSSLELGDSALYFCASSLGGQRLGTQYFGPGTRLTVL.

V usage is TRBV5-8 and J usage is TRBJ1-2, with a tentative D call TRBD1 (5 bases). Germline loops: CDR1 SGHTS, CDR2 YDEGEE. This CDR3 is built from 13 residues. Deletions cut 0 bases from V and 5 bases from J, with 8 bases between. CDR3 bases: TGTGCCAGCAGCTTGGCCGCAGGGTATGGCTACACCTTC. It yields the protein CASSLAAGYGYTF.

This chain links TRBV5-6 with TRBJ2-2, with D maybe TRBD1 (6 bases). Germline loops: CDR1 SGHDT, CDR2 YYEEEE. CDR3 length: 16 amino acids. V was pared by 0 bases and J by 4 bases, with 13 bases between. CDR3 nucleotide sequence: TGTGCCAGCAGCTTGGCTCTGGGACAAATCACCGGGGAGCTGTTTTTT. Protein sequence: CASSLALGQITGELFF.

The chain is built from TRBV5-1 and TRBJ2-2; TRBD1 matches at 7 bases. The CDR3 spans 13 residues. J lost 4 bases, V lost 7 bases, and 4 bases had no gene match. CDR1 and CDR2 (germline): SGHRS, YFSETQ. The CDR3 protein is CASRDSFTGELFF. The CDR3, as DNA: TGCGCCAGCCGGGACAGCTTCACCGGGGAGCTGTTTTTT.

The chain recombines TRBV3-1 (or the pseudogene TRBV3-2) with TRBJ2-7; D ambiguous. Deletions cut 4 bases from V and 6 bases from J, with 16 bases between. The length of the CDR3 is 14 residues. CDR1 LGHDT and CDR2 YNNKEL come from the germline V gene (reference sequence). The DNA of the CDR3 is TGTGCCAGCAGCCCCCAAATCGGGTTTAGCGAGCAGTACTTC. Its translation is CASSPQIGFSEQYF.

This clone is a singleton in its sample. The chain links TRBV7-2 to TRBJ1-5, with D possibly being TRBD1 (5 bases). The CDR3 extends over 15 amino acids. Looked up from germline, CDR1 is SGHTA and CDR2 is FQGNSA. Trimming shortened V by 2 bases and J by 0 bases, and 8 bases separated the two germline ends. CDR3 bases: TGTGCCAGCAGCTTACGGGGGAATAGCAATCAGCCCCAGCATTTT. Translated: CASSLRGNSNQPQHF.

The J gene is TRBJ2-6, the V gene TRBV11-2; no definite D call. This CDR3 comprises 16 residues. V was clipped by 8 bases and J by 1 base, with 15 bases between them. CDR1 and CDR2 (germline): SGHAT, FQNNGV. The CDR3 here is CASSQRVASGANVLTF. CDR3 nucleotides: TGTGCCAGCTCCCAACGGGTGGCGTCTGGGGCCAACGTCCTGACTTTC.

The chain carries TRBV7-8 and TRBJ1-5, with 9 positions matching TRBD1. The J segment lost 10 bases and the V segment lost 3 bases, leaving 16 bases of the junction unmatched. The V gene's germline CDR1 is SGHVS and CDR2 FQNEAQ. CDR3 length equals 17 residues. The CDR3 sequence is CASSLPPGQGDNPPQHF. CDR3 in DNA: TGTGCCAGCAGCTTGCCGCCGGGACAGGGTGACAATCCTCCCCAGCATTTT.

The V gene is TRBV14, the J gene TRBJ2-3, with TRBD2 matching over 7 bases. The CDR3 totals 13 residues. With V trimmed by 4 bases and J by 10 bases, 8 bases remained unmatched. CDR1 and CDR2 from the germline V gene are SGHDN and FVKESK. CDR3 protein: CASSLQRDLAQYF. Here the CDR3 DNA reads TGTGCCAGCAGCCTTCAGCGGGACTTGGCGCAGTATTTT. Variable domain in full (rest from reference TRBV14 and TRBJ2-3): EAGVTQFPSHSVIEKGQTVTLRCDPISGHDNLYWYRRVMGKEIKFLLHFVKESKQDESGMPNNRFLAERTGGTYSTLKVQPAELEDSGVYFCASSLQRDLAQYFGPGTRLTVL.

This clone was found once. The chain couples TRBV7-2 to TRBJ1-1; D not certain. The germline V and J ends were trimmed by 1 base and 1 base, with 10 bases remaining between them. Germline V gene data show CDR1 as SGHTA and CDR2 as FQGNSA. This CDR3 has 15 amino acids. The CDR3 sequence: CASSLELHRNTEAFF. CDR3 nucleotide sequence: TGTGCCAGCAGCTTAGAGCTGCACAGGAACACTGAAGCTTTCTTT.

This clone was picked up one time. The chain couples TRBV6-5 to TRBJ1-5; TRBD1 aligns across 8 bases. The CDR3 has 16 residues. The V segment lost 4 bases and the J segment 3 bases; nucleotides outside the gene matches: 8. Germline CDR1 and CDR2: MNHEY and SVGAGI. In nucleotides, the CDR3 is TGTGCCAGCAGTTCCCGAGGGACAGGCGCCAATCAGCCCCAGCATTTT. Amino acid sequence: CASSSRGTGANQPQHF.

The chain has TRBV6-2 or TRBV6-3 and TRBJ1-2, with unresolved D. This CDR3 is 14 amino acids long. Germline lookup yields CDR1 MNHEY and CDR2 SVGEGT. V gave up 2 bases and J gave up 7 bases, with 14 bases separating them. The DNA of the CDR3 is TGTGCCAGCAGTTACGCGGGGAGGGTCAGTGGCTACACCTTC. Amino acid sequence: CASSYAGRVSGYTF.